Below are 4 T cell receptor beta chains sequenced from a single sample in a study of cytomegalovirus exposure and HLA in healthy donors. The PCR was carried out with 60 Vbeta primers and 13 Jbeta primers. Using immunoSEQ multiplex PCR, the repertoire was profiled, and TCRdb retains in-frame clones only, with some absent. The data show about 140,000 clones, with about 77% seen just once and 1.6% held by the top ten. Sequenced: PBMCs. The receptors were gathered from a female donor in good health and CMV-seronegative.

The chain recombines TRBV27 with TRBJ2-7; D is unclear. V lost 5 bases and J 5 bases, leaving 13 bases between the germline ends. The CDR3 runs to 13 residues. The germline CDR1 and CDR2 sequences are MNHEY and SMNVEV (reference sequence). The CDR3 here is CASSPRVIHEQYF. DNA for the CDR3: TGTGCCAGCAGTCCACGGGTCATCCACGAGCAGTACTTC.

The V gene is TRBV18, the J gene TRBJ2-2, with 11 bases aligning to TRBD1. The CDR3 covers 16 residues. Per germline, CDR1 KGHSH and CDR2 LQKENI. V dropped 4 bases and J dropped 7; count of bases not matched to a gene: 8. CDR3 region: CASSRTWDRGNGELFF. CDR3 in DNA: TGTGCCAGCTCACGAACCTGGGACAGGGGGAACGGGGAGCTGTTTTTT.

This clone came up a few times. This chain uses TRBV6-6 with TRBJ1-4, with 7 bases aligning to TRBD1. Germline CDR1 MNHNY, CDR2 SVGAGI (reference sequence). The CDR3 has 15 residues. Unmatched junction bases numbered 5, after V lost 7 bases and J lost 0 bases. The CDR3, as DNA: TGTGCCAGCACCGGACAGGAAGCAACTAATGAAAAACTGTTTTTT. This gives the protein CASTGQEATNEKLFF.

This chain uses TRBV9 with TRBJ1-5; D remains unclear. V was trimmed by 2 bases and J by 3 bases, leaving 12 bases between them. CDR3 length: 15 residues. Per the germline V gene, CDR1 is SGDLS and CDR2 is YYNGEE. CDR3 amino acids: CASSVGSGFNQPQHF. As DNA, the CDR3 is TGTGCCAGCAGCGTTGGGTCGGGGTTCAATCAGCCCCAGCATTTT. The entire variable domain, with the rest obtained from reference TRBV9 and TRBJ1-5, is as follows: DSGVTQTPKHLITATGQRVTLRCSPRSGDLSVYWYQQSLDQGLQFLIQYYNGEERAKGNILERFSAQQFPDLHSELNLSSLELGDSALYFCASSVGSGFNQPQHFGDGTRLSIL.